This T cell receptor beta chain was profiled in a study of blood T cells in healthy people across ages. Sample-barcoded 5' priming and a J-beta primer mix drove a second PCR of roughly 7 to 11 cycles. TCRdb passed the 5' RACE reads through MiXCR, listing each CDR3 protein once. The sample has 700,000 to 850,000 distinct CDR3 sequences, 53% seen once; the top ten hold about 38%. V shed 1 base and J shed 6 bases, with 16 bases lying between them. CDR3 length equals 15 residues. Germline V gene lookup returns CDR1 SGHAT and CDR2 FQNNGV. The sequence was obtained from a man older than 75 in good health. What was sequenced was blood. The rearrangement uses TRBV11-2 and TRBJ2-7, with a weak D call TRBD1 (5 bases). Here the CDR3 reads CASSLVMAGPLEQYF. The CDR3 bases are TGTGCCAGCAGCTTAGTGATGGCAGGGCCGCTCGAGCAGTACTTC. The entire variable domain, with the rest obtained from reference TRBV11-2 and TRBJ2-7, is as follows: EAGVAQSPRYKIIEKRQSVAFWCNPISGHATLYWYQQILGQGPKLLIQFQNNGVVDDSQLPKDRFSAERLKGVDSTLKIQPAKLEDSAVYLCASSLVMAGPLEQYFGPGTRLTVT.